The 13 T cell receptor beta chains given below trace back to one sample, sequenced in a study of T-cell reconstitution after alpha-beta-depleted transplantation in children. Unique molecular identifiers were built into the TCRbeta library. TCRdb recomputed calls from the PCR reads with MiXCR, one row per CDR3 protein. The table records 330,000 or so distinct CDR3 sequences, 10% of them present only once. Sequencing was performed on PBMCs, taken before TCRalphabeta/CD19-depleted stem cell transplant. All receptors come from a boy in the first two years of life with acute myeloid leukemia, due to receive a stem cell transplant.

Only a few counts were recorded for this clonotype. The genes are TRBV7-9 and TRBJ2-2, with 9 bases aligning to TRBD2. The CDR3 has 15 amino acids. V trimming: 2 bases; J trimming: 3 bases; junction bases outside the gene matches: 1. Germline V CDR1 and CDR2: SEHNR, FQNEAQ (reference sequence). The CDR3, as DNA: TGTGCCAGCAGCTTAACTAGCGGGTACACCGGGGAGCTGTTTTTT. Translating gives CASSLTSGYTGELFF.

This clonotype was seen repeatedly, ten times or more. The chain recombines TRBV29-1 with TRBJ2-7; 7 bases align to TRBD1. The CDR3 consists of 13 residues. The junction had 7 bases not matched to a gene; V was cut back by 5 bases and J by 3 bases. CDR1 and CDR2 (germline): SQVTM, ANQGSEA. CDR3 residues: CSVKTGSSYEQYF. CDR3 nucleotides: TGCAGCGTTAAGACAGGGTCAAGCTACGAGCAGTACTTC.

This clonotype has at least ten counts. This chain joins TRBV5-1 and TRBJ2-6, with 8 bases matching TRBD1. The CDR3 contains 16 residues. Per germline, CDR1 SGHRS and CDR2 YFSETQ. J was trimmed by 0 bases and V by 8 bases; bases with no gene match: 7. CDR3 sequence (DNA): TGCGCCAGTGGACAGGGCGATTCCTCTGGGGCCAACGTCCTGACTTTC. It is translated as CASGQGDSSGANVLTF. Using reference TRBV5-1 and TRBJ2-6 for the parts outside the CDR3, the full variable domain is KAGVTQTPRYLIKTRGQQVTLSCSPISGHRSVSWYQQTPGQGLQFLFEYFSETQRNKGNFPGRFSGRQFSNSRSEMNVSTLELGDSALYLCASGQGDSSGANVLTFGAGSRLTVL.

This clonotype was seen more than once but under ten times. CDR3 nucleotide sequence: TGTGCTAGTGGTCTAGGGGCAGATACGCAGTATTTT. Residues: CASGLGADTQYF. This chain uses TRBV12-5 with TRBJ2-3; perhaps TRBD1 as D (5 bases). Germline loops: CDR1 LGHNT, CDR2 FRNRAP. V dropped 5 bases and J dropped 4 bases, with 7 bases sitting between them. There are 12 residues in the CDR3.

This clonotype was counted ten times or more. This sequence joins TRBV4-3 and TRBJ2-1; 9 nucleotides match TRBD2. The CDR3 is 16 amino acids. Germline lookup yields CDR1 LGHNA and CDR2 YSLEER. Trimming cost V 0 bases and J 5 bases; bases outside gene matches: 5. The chain's CDR3 is CASSQDAGGRHNEQFF. DNA for the CDR3: TGCGCCAGCAGCCAAGATGCGGGAGGGCGCCACAATGAGCAGTTCTTC.

Here the CDR3 DNA reads TGTGCCATCAGTGGGTCGGGACGGGCTAATGAGCAGTTCTTC. Its translation is CAISGSGRANEQFF. This chain connects TRBV10-3 to TRBJ2-1; either TRBD1 or TRBD2 may fit D (5 bases each). Germline V lookup: CDR1 ENHRY, CDR2 SYGVKD. The CDR3 totals 14 residues. V dropped 4 bases and J dropped 7 bases, with 14 bases sitting between them.

Ten or more counts support this clonotype. The chain joins TRBV28 to TRBJ2-5, with 7 bases fitting TRBD2. Germline-derived CDR1 and CDR2 are MDHEN and SYDVKM. CDR3 length: 14 residues. V was clipped by 6 bases and J by 6 bases; unmatched bases: 10. CDR3 sequence reads: CASSNREAGKTQYF. In nucleotides, the CDR3 is TGTGCCAGCAGCAATAGGGAAGCGGGGAAGACCCAGTACTTC.

This clonotype was seen many times. The CDR3 is CASSYGRAEHEQYF. The DNA of the CDR3 is TGTGCCAGCAGTTACGGTAGAGCCGAGCACGAGCAGTACTTC. V and J are TRBV6-5 and TRBJ2-7; the D is unclear. Trimming took off 2 bases at V and 5 bases at J, with 13 bases between the two ends. This CDR3 comprises 14 residues. Germline V gene sequence: CDR1 MNHEY, CDR2 SVGAGI.

Comment on this clonotype: This may stem from a read error, because a much larger clone lies one nucleotide away. V usage is TRBV6-4 and J usage is TRBJ1-6; D gene uncertain. Germline V gives CDR1 MRHNA, CDR2 SNTAGT. This CDR3 is 16 amino acids long. Trimming shortened V by 6 bases and J by 4 bases, and 16 bases separated the two germline ends. As DNA, the CDR3 is TGTGCCAGCAGACCCAACCGGGATTCATATAATTCACCCCTCCACTTT. It encodes CASRPNRDSYNSPLHF.

This clonotype was recorded many times. The rearrangement links TRBV5-1 to TRBJ2-3; possibly TRBD2 for D (5 bases). The CDR3 runs to 15 residues. Deletions cut 7 bases from V and 1 base from J, with 16 bases between. Germline V gene lookup returns CDR1 SGHRS and CDR2 YFSETQ. The CDR3 nucleotides are TGCGCCAGCGTGGAGGTAAATCCCGGCACAGATACGCAGTATTTT. It encodes CASVEVNPGTDTQYF.

The V call is TRBV28, the J call TRBJ2-7, with D perhaps being TRBD1 or TRBD2 (5 bases each). Trimming took 6 bases from V and 0 from J, leaving 18 bases between them. The CDR3 has 16 residues. The germline gives CDR1 MDHEN, CDR2 SYDVKM. The CDR3 sequence: CASSYLGRDSSYEQYF. The CDR3 coding sequence is TGTGCCAGCAGCTACCTGGGACGCGATAGCTCCTACGAGCAGTACTTC. Full variable domain (missing parts from reference TRBV28 and TRBJ2-7): DVKVTQSSRYLVKRTGEKVFLECVQDMDHENMFWYRQDPGLGLRLIYFSYDVKMKEKGDIPEGYSVSREKKERFSLILESASTNQTSMYLCASSYLGRDSSYEQYFGPGTRLTVT.

This clonotype was counted many times. The CDR3 loop is CASSLSRGFSTSGTNTDTQYF. The CDR3 DNA reads TGTGCCAGCAGTTTATCCAGGGGGTTTTCGACTAGCGGGACTAACACAGATACGCAGTATTTT. This rearrangement joins TRBV28 to TRBJ2-3; 11 bases are shared with TRBD2. The CDR3 runs 21 residues. Looked up from germline, CDR1 is MDHEN and CDR2 is SYDVKM. V lost 1 base to trimming and J lost 2 bases; unmatched junction nucleotides: 17.

This clonotype appeared many times. V gene TRBV20-1 combines with J gene TRBJ1-1, with 7 bases that match TRBD1. V shed 5 bases and J 4 bases; nucleotides not matched to a gene: 7. Germline-derived CDR1 and CDR2 are DFQATT and SNEGSKA (reference sequence). The length of the CDR3 is 13 residues. The DNA of the CDR3 is TGCAGTGCTCCCAGGGGGGTCGGCACTGAAGCTTTCTTT. Its protein product is CSAPRGVGTEAFF.